The T cell receptor (beta chain) described here comes from a study of shared clonotypes between healthy human individuals. General study findings and limits: Among donors, the sharing of clonotypes was expected to be influenced by sequencing depth. Generation probability values for non-shared clonotypes were lower than those for clonotypes shared by all four donors.

The CDR3 loop spans 17 amino acids. Losses at the gene ends were 3 bases for V and 3 bases for J; bases not matched to a gene: 10. The germline CDR1 and CDR2 sequences are LNHNV and YYDKDF (reference sequence). Notes on this clone: Its antigen is not known.

Positive CCR7 selection of CD45RO-negative cells yielded the naive CD8 cells, and terminally differentiated effector memory CD45RA+ cells were excluded. Per sorted-subset replicate PCR, input was about 180 ng DNA, representing around 29,000 T cell genomes. Profiling relied on immunoSEQ multiplex PCR, and the TCRdb table lists in-frame clones only, not all of them. There are a few million clones in the sample; over 85% occur only once, and about 1.7% lies in the top ten. Sequencing used naive CD8+ T cells from PBMCs. The chain employs TRBV15 and TRBJ2-7; TRBD2 agrees at 11 bases. The source of this sequence is a man younger than 30 in good health. Some clones in this sample may be carry-over from other donors' samples. Here the CDR3 reads CATSRGVSGRAGYEQYF. As DNA, the CDR3 is TGTGCCACCAGCAGGGGGGTTAGCGGGAGGGCAGGCTACGAGCAGTACTTC. Filled out from reference TRBV15 and TRBJ2-7, the complete variable domain reads DAMVIQNPRYQVTQFGKPVTLSCSQTLNHNVMYWYQQKSSQAPKLLFHYYDKDFNNEADTPDNFQSRRPNTSFCFLDIRSPGLGDTAMYLCATSRGVSGRAGYEQYFGPGTRLTVT.